The 24 T cell receptor beta chains reported below all come from one sample, sequenced in a study of T-cell reconstitution after alpha-beta-depleted transplantation in children. Construction of the TCRbeta library involved unique molecular identifiers. TCRdb reprocessed the PCR reads with MiXCR, giving one entry per CDR3 protein. The sample has approximately 1,000,000 distinct CDR3 sequences, about 29% seen once. Sequencing was performed on PBMCs, mostly from graft donor cells, taken 360 days after TCRalphabeta/CD19-depleted stem cell transplant. These receptors were obtained from a boy in the first two years of life who had a stem cell transplant for SCID, so the T cells may come from the graft donor.

This clonotype was observed a few times. The chain couples TRBV20-1 to TRBJ1-5, with a tentative D call TRBD1 (5 bases). Germline CDR1 DFQATT, CDR2 SNEGSKA (reference sequence). The CDR3 extends over 14 amino acids. Trimming removed 1 base from V and 7 bases from J, with 14 bases in between. The CDR3 protein is CSARGVGRDQPQHF. DNA for the CDR3: TGCAGTGCTAGAGGGGTAGGGAGGGACCAGCCCCAGCATTTT.

The chain joins TRBV7-2 to TRBJ2-7, with 7 bases matching TRBD1. The CDR3 length is 14 residues. Per germline, CDR1 SGHTA and CDR2 FQGNSA. V shed 5 bases, J shed 6 bases, and the junction held 10 bases outside the gene matches. CDR3 sequence reads: CASSPWTGEGEQYF. The CDR3 region has the DNA TGTGCCAGCAGCCCATGGACAGGAGAAGGCGAGCAGTACTTC.

The chain recombines TRBV11-1 with TRBJ2-6; unclear D gene. V lost 1 base to trimming and J lost 0 bases, with 13 bases between them. Germline lookup yields CDR1 SGHAT and CDR2 FQDESV (reference sequence). The CDR3 totals 18 residues. DNA of the CDR3: TGTGCCAGCAGCTTAGGGCATGCGGCAAGCTCTGGGGCCAACGTCCTGACTTTC. Translation: CASSLGHAASSGANVLTF.

This clonotype was recorded a few times. The rearrangement uses TRBV5-6 and TRBJ2-4; no definite D call. Between the trimmed V and J ends, which lost 2 bases and 7 bases, there was a span of 13 bases. The CDR3 is 14 residues long. Looked up from germline, CDR1 is SGHDT and CDR2 is YYEEEE. CDR3 in DNA: TGTGCCAGCAGCTTCCCCCGGAGTGAGAACATTCAGTACTTC. Its protein product is CASSFPRSENIQYF.

This chain links TRBV9 with TRBJ2-7; 9 nucleotides align to TRBD2. CDR3 size: 16 residues. With 3 bases clipped from V and 5 bases from J, the junction kept 12 bases outside the gene matches. The germline V gene has CDR1 SGDLS and CDR2 YYNGEE. The CDR3 sequence is CASSGLPGTSNHEQYF. CDR3 DNA sequence: TGTGCCAGCAGCGGCCTACCCGGGACTAGCAATCACGAGCAGTACTTC.

This clonotype was seen a few times. V is TRBV12-3 or TRBV12-4 and J is TRBJ1-5; no clear D gene. The CDR3 contains 13 residues. V gave up 3 bases and J gave up 4 bases, with 7 bases separating them. The CDR3 DNA reads as TGTGCCAGCAGTTTTGCGGAGAATCAGCCCCAGCATTTT. Its protein is CASSFAENQPQHF.

In nucleotides, the CDR3 is TGCGCCAGCAGCCATGCGGGACAGGGAACCTACGAGCAGTACTTC. Amino acid sequence: CASSHAGQGTYEQYF. This chain uses TRBV4-1 with TRBJ2-7; TRBD1 aligns across 9 bases. The CDR3 contains 15 residues. Germline assignment: CDR1 MGHRA and CDR2 YSYEKL. The V segment lost 3 bases and the J segment 2 bases; nucleotides outside the gene matches: 5.

This clonotype was detected ten times or more. A junction boundary mismatches the germline segment, possibly from a read error. The gene calls are TRBV5-1 and TRBJ2-7, with a possible D match to TRBD2 (5 bases). CDR3 length: 15 amino acids. Germline CDR1 and CDR2: SGHRS and YFSETQ. The CDR3 region has the DNA TGTGCCAGCAGTTTAGGTCTTACTAGCTCCTACGAGCAGTACTTC. The encoded protein is CASSLGLTSSYEQYF. The variable domain in full, with the rest retrieved from reference TRBV5-1 and TRBJ2-7, is KAGVTQTPRYLIKTRGQQVTLSCSPISGHRSVSWYQQTPGQGLQFLFEYFSETQRNKGNFPGRFSGRQFSNSRSEMNVSTLELGDSALYLCASSLGLTSSYEQYFGPGTRLTVT.

This chain joins TRBV20-1 and TRBJ2-3; D is possibly TRBD2 (5 bases). Germline CDR1 is DFQATT and CDR2 is SNEGSKA (reference sequence). Trimming took 6 bases from V and 3 from J, leaving 16 bases between them. The CDR3 is 14 residues long. CDR3 amino acids: CSARPWTQTDTQYF. Here the CDR3 DNA reads TGCAGTGCCAGACCCTGGACTCAGACAGATACGCAGTATTTT.

This clonotype was detected only a few times. The chain is built from TRBV7-2 and TRBJ2-7, with D unresolved. Germline CDR1 SGHTA, CDR2 FQGNSA. The CDR3 totals 13 residues. V lost 3 bases to trimming and J lost 0 bases, with 6 bases between them. CDR3 loop: CASSLQFSYEQYF. CDR3 nucleotide sequence: TGTGCCAGCAGCTTGCAGTTCTCCTACGAGCAGTACTTC.

This chain links TRBV11-2 with TRBJ2-5; D may be TRBD1 or TRBD2 (6 bases each). Germline lookup yields CDR1 SGHAT and CDR2 FQNNGV. V was trimmed by 3 bases and J by 2 bases, leaving 13 bases between them. The CDR3 is 15 amino acids. The CDR3 protein is CASSFVGGGQETQYF. As DNA, the CDR3 is TGTGCCAGCAGCTTCGTAGGAGGGGGGCAAGAGACCCAGTACTTC.

The V gene is TRBV20-1, the J gene TRBJ2-3, with D uncertain. CDR3 length: 13 residues. The V gene's germline CDR1 is DFQATT and CDR2 SNEGSKA (reference sequence). V was cut by 0 bases and J by 3 bases, with 7 bases left in between. The CDR3 DNA reads TGCAGTGCTAGAGATACGTGGACAGATACGCAGTATTTT. This gives the protein CSARDTWTDTQYF.

This clonotype was observed a handful of times. The chain uses TRBV12-3 or TRBV12-4 and TRBJ2-6; a possible D gene is TRBD1 (6 bases). The CDR3 has 18 residues. V was pared by 6 bases and J by 0 bases, with 18 bases between. The CDR3 loop reads CASSPPDRPLSGANVLTF. In nucleotides, the CDR3 is TGTGCCAGCAGCCCTCCCGACAGGCCCCTCTCTGGGGCCAACGTCCTGACTTTC.

The rearrangement uses TRBV2 and TRBJ1-3; D gene unclear. CDR1 and CDR2 from the germline V gene are SNHLY and FYNNEI. CDR3 length: 15 amino acids. V lost 7 bases, J lost 1 base, and 14 bases lay in between. The CDR3 region is CASTLKARSGNTIYF. In DNA form, the CDR3 reads TGTGCCAGCACCCTGAAGGCCAGGTCTGGAAACACCATATATTTT.

This clonotype was observed a handful of times. The chain has TRBV12-3 or TRBV12-4 and TRBJ2-7, with D perhaps given as TRBD1 or TRBD2 (5 bases each). V dropped 5 bases and J dropped 2 bases, with 10 bases sitting between them. The CDR3 is made up of 13 amino acids. CDR3 bases: TGTGCCAGCAGTGAGGGGACCCCCTACGAGCAGTACTTC. The encoded protein is CASSEGTPYEQYF.

The chain has TRBV6-6 and TRBJ1-4; the D gene is possibly TRBD1 (5 bases). The CDR3 contains 12 residues. Trimming cost V 6 bases and J 8 bases, with 10 bases left between them. Germline CDR1 reads MNHNY; CDR2 reads SVGAGI (reference sequence). The CDR3 loop reads CASRDNGEKLFF. CDR3 DNA: TGTGCCAGCAGGGACAATGGAGAAAAACTGTTTTTT.

The table lists this clonotype with a few counts. The rearrangement joins TRBV4-1 to TRBJ1-2; no definite D call. The germline V gene encodes CDR1 MGHRA and CDR2 YSYEKL. The V end lost 2 bases, the J end lost 3 bases, and 16 bases lay between the germline ends. There are 16 residues in the CDR3. CDR3 region: CASSQWVPLSYYGYTF. The DNA for the CDR3 is TGCGCCAGCAGCCAATGGGTCCCCCTTTCGTACTATGGCTACACCTTC.

The V gene is TRBV9, the J gene TRBJ2-7; TRBD2 might be the D (5 bases). The length of the CDR3 is 13 residues. Germline CDR1 is SGDLS and CDR2 is YYNGEE. V was clipped by 0 bases and J by 3 bases, with 7 bases between them. CDR3 protein: CASSVEDFYEQYF. The CDR3 DNA follows: TGTGCCAGCAGCGTAGAGGACTTCTACGAGCAGTACTTC.

This clonotype turned up a few times. V and J are TRBV5-1 and TRBJ2-5; D not resolved. The germline V gene encodes CDR1 SGHRS and CDR2 YFSETQ. This CDR3 has 16 amino acids. The V end was cut by 0 bases, the J end by 5 bases, with 17 bases between. Written as DNA, the CDR3 is TGCGCCAGCAGCTTGGTCGTTGGGGTTAGCCGGGAGACCCAGTACTTC. Its translation is CASSLVVGVSRETQYF.

This clonotype has a handful of counts. The chain is built from TRBV10-3 and TRBJ2-5; 8 bases match TRBD2. The ends lost 6 bases at V and 4 bases at J; junction bases unmatched: 4. Germline lookup yields CDR1 ENHRY and CDR2 SYGVKD. The CDR3 has 13 residues. CDR3: CAISGTSGETQYF. CDR3 bases: TGTGCCATCAGCGGAACTAGCGGAGAGACCCAGTACTTC.

This CDR3 reads CASSLRWGVAKNIQYF. The CDR3 DNA is TGTGCCAGCAGCTTAAGGTGGGGGGTAGCCAAAAACATTCAGTACTTC. The J gene is TRBJ2-4, the V gene TRBV7-2; possibly TRBD2 for D (6 bases). V was pared by 2 bases and J by 0 bases, with 11 bases between. CDR1 and CDR2 (germline): SGHTA, FQGNSA. The CDR3 has 16 amino acids.

This clonotype came up a few times. The chain couples TRBV28 to TRBJ2-7; D is undetermined. This CDR3 is 14 amino acids long. Germline lookup yields CDR1 MDHEN and CDR2 SYDVKM. The germline V and J ends were trimmed by 3 bases and 1 base, with 10 bases remaining between them. The CDR3 nucleotides are TGTGCCAGCAGTTTTGTTCGCGTTTCCTACGAGCAGTACTTC. Translated: CASSFVRVSYEQYF.

The chain couples TRBV20-1 to TRBJ2-1; TRBD2 is a possible D gene (5 bases). Trimming removed 1 base from V and 9 bases from J, with 16 bases in between. Germline lookup yields CDR1 DFQATT and CDR2 SNEGSKA (reference sequence). This CDR3 is built from 14 residues. The CDR3 is CSARAQRSRSEQFF. DNA for the CDR3: TGCAGTGCTAGAGCCCAGCGGTCGAGGAGTGAGCAGTTCTTC.

The J gene is TRBJ1-5, the V gene TRBV20-1; D uncertain. The CDR3 sequence is 16 residues long. The V end was cut by 3 bases, the J end by 0 bases, with 15 bases between. Germline CDR1 and CDR2: DFQATT and SNEGSKA (reference sequence). DNA of the CDR3: TGCAGTGCTAGGGCCGGGAGCCAAATTAGCAATCAGCCCCAGCATTTT. It encodes CSARAGSQISNQPQHF.